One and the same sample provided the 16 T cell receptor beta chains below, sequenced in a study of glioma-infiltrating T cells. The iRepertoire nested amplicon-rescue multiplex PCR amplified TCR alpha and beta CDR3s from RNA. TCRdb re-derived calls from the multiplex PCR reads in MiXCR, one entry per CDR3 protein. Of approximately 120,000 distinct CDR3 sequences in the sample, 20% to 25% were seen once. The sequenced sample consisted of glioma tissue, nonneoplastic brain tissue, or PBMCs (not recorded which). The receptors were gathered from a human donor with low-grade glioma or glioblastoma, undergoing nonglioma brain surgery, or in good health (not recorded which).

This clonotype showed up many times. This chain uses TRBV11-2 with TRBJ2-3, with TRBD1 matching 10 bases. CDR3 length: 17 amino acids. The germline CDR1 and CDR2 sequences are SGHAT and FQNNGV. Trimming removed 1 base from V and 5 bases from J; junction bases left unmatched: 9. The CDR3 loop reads CASSLGGRTGGRDTQYF. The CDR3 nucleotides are TGTGCCAGCAGCTTAGGGGGACGGACAGGGGGAAGAGATACGCAGTATTTT.

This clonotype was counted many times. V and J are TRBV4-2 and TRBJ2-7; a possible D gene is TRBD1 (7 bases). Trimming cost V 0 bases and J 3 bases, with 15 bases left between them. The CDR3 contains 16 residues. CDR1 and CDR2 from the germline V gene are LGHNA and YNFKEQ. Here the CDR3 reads CASSQDFQGGYYEQYF. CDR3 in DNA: TGTGCCAGCAGCCAAGATTTTCAGGGGGGTTACTACGAGCAGTACTTC.

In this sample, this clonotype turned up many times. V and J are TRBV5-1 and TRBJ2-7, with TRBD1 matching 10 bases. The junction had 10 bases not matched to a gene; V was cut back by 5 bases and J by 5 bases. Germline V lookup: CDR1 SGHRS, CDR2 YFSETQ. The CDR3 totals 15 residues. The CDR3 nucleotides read TGCGCCAGCAGACCAAACCCCGGGACAGGGGACGAGCAGTACTTC. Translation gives CASRPNPGTGDEQYF.

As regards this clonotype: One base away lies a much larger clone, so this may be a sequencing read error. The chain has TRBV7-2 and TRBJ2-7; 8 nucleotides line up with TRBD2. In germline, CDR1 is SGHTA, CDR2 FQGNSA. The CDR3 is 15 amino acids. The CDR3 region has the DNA TGTGCCAGCAGCTTTCGACTAGCGAACGTCTACAAGCAGTACTTC. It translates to CASSFRLANVYKQYF. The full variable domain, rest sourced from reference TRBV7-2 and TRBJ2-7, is GAGVSQSPSNKVTEKGKDVELRCDPISGHTALYWYRQSLGQGLEFLIYFQGNSAPDKSGLPSDRFSAERTGGSVSTLTIQRTQQEDSAVYLCASSFRLANVYKQYFGPGTRLTVT.

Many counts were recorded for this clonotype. The CDR3 spells CASSTSGQTYNEQFF. The DNA of the CDR3 is TGTGCCAGTTCGACTAGCGGACAAACCTACAATGAGCAGTTCTTC. The V and J genes are TRBV6-1 and TRBJ2-1; 9 bases line up with TRBD2. The CDR3 totals 15 residues. J lost 2 bases, V lost 9 bases, and 8 bases had no gene match. The V gene's germline CDR1 is MNHNS and CDR2 SASEGT.

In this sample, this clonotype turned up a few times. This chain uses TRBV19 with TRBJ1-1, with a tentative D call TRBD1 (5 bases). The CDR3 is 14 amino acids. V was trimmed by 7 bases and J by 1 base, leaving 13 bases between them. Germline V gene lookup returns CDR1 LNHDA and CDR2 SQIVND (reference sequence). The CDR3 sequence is CASKWAGTNTEAFF. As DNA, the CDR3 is TGTGCCAGTAAATGGGCAGGGACGAACACTGAAGCTTTCTTT.

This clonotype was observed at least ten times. The CDR3 coding sequence is TGCAGTGCTAGAAAAACGGACACTTACGAGCAGTACTTC. Translation: CSARKTDTYEQYF. The J gene is TRBJ2-7, the V gene TRBV20-1; D perhaps matches TRBD1 (5 bases). CDR1 DFQATT and CDR2 SNEGSKA come from the germline V gene (reference sequence). This CDR3 has 13 residues. V gave up 2 bases and J gave up 4 bases, with 12 bases separating them.

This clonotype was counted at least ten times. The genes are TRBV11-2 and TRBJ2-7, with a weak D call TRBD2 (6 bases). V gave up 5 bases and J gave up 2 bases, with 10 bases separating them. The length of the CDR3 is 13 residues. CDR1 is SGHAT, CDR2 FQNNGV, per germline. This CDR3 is CASSQGLTYEQYF. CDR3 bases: TGTGCCAGCAGCCAAGGACTAACCTACGAGCAGTACTTC. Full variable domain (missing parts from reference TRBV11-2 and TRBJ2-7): EAGVAQSPRYKIIEKRQSVAFWCNPISGHATLYWYQQILGQGPKLLIQFQNNGVVDDSQLPKDRFSAERLKGVDSTLKIQPAKLEDSAVYLCASSQGLTYEQYFGPGTRLTVT.

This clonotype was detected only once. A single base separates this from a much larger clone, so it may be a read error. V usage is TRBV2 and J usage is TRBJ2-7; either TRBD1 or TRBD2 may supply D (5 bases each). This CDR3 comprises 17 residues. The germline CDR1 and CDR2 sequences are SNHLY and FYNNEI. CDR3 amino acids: CARSGLRGDLNSYEQYF. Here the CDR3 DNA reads TGTGCCAGAAGTGGTCTTCGGGGCGACCTAAACTCCTACGAGCAGTACTTC.

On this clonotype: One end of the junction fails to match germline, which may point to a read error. As DNA, the CDR3 is TGTGCCAGCAGGCAAGATGGGACTAGCGGATCCTACGAGCAGTACTTC. Its protein is CASRQDGTSGSYEQYF. The gene calls are TRBV4-2 and TRBJ2-7; 11 bases align to TRBD2. This CDR3 has 16 amino acids. Germline-derived CDR1 and CDR2 are LGHNA and YNFKEQ.

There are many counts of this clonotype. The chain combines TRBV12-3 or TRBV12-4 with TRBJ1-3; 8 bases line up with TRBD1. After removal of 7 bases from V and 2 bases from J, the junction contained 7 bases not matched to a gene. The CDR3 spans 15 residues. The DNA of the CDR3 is TGTGCCAGCACCGGAGACAGGGGTACTGGAAACACCATATATTTT. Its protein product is CASTGDRGTGNTIYF.

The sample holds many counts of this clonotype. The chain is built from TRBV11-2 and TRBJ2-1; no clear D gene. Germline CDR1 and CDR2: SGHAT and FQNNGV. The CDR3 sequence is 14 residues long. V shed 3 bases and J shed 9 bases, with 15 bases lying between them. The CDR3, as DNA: TGTGCCAGCAGCTTCGGATCGGTCCCGGGTGAGCAGTTCTTC. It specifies CASSFGSVPGEQFF. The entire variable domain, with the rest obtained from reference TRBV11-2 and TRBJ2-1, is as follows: EAGVAQSPRYKIIEKRQSVAFWCNPISGHATLYWYQQILGQGPKLLIQFQNNGVVDDSQLPKDRFSAERLKGVDSTLKIQPAKLEDSAVYLCASSFGSVPGEQFFGPGTRLTVL.

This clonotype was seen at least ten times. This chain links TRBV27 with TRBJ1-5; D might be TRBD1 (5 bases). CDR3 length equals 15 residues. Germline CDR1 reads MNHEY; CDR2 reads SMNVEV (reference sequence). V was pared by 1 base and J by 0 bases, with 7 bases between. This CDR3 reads CASSLWGNSNQPQHF. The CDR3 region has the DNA TGTGCCAGCAGTTTATGGGGGAATAGCAATCAGCCCCAGCATTTT.

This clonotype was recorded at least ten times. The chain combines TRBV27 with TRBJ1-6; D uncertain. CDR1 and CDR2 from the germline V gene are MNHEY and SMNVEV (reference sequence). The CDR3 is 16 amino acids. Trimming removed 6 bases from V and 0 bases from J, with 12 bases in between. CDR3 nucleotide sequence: TGTGCCAGCAGCGAGGCAGCGTACTCCTATAATTCACCCCTCCACTTT. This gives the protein CASSEAAYSYNSPLHF.

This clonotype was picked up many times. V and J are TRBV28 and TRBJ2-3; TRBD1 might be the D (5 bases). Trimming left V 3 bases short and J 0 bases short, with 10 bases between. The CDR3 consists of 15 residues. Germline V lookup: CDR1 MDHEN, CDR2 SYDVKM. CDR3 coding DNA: TGTGCCAGCAGTTTTGGGGCGATAAGCACAGATACGCAGTATTTT. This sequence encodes CASSFGAISTDTQYF.

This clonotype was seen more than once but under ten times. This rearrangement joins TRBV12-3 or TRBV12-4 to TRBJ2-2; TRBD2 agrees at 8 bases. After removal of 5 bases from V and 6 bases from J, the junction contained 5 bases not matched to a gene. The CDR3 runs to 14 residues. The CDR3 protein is CASSPGLVAGELFF. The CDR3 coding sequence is TGTGCCAGCAGTCCGGGACTAGTCGCCGGGGAGCTGTTTTTT.